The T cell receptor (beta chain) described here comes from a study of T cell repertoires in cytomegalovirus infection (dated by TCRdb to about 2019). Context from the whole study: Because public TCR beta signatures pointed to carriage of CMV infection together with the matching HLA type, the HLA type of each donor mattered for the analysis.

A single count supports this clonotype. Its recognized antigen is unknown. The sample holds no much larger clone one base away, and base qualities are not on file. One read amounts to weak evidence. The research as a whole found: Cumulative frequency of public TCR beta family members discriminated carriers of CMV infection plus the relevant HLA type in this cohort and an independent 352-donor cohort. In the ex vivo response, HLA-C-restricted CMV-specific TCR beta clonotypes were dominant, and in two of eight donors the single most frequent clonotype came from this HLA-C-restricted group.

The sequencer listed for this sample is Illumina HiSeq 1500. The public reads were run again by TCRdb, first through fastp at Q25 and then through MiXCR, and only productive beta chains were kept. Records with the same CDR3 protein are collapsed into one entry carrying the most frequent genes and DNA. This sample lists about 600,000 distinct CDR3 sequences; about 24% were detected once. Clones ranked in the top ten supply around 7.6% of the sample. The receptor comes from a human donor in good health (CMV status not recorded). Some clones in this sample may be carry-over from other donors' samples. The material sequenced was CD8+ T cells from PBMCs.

The sequenced DNA is TGTGCCACCAGCCCAACGCGGGGGGGCGAGCAGTACTTC. It translates to CATSPTRGGEQYF. This sequence uses TRBV15 and TRBJ2-7, with 9 bases in between that match TRBD2. Trimmed from V: 5 bases; trimmed from J: 6 bases; junction bases lacking a gene match: 5. CDR3 length: 13 amino acids, cysteine to phenylalanine. The only DNA kept is the CDR3, 39 bases in frame from the first base. Based on the germline V gene (reference sequence), the CDR1 and CDR2 sequences are LNHNV and YYDKDF.